The text below deals with one T cell receptor beta chain. The specificity of this receptor is unknown. Base qualities are not recorded, but no much larger clone differs from it by a single base. This sample is part of a study of cytomegalovirus exposure and HLA in healthy donors listed by TCRdb under 2017. Context from the whole study: A later analysis indicated that the 120 or so validation repertoires were generated on the platform also employed for the roughly 730 repertoires of the first cohort. A separate validation cohort of roughly 130 different subjects was used in addition to the roughly 700-subject first cohort. The study aimed to test whether cataloging public T cell receptors could reveal signatures of past pathogen exposure. To predict cytomegalovirus infection status, the study brought together high-throughput TCR immunosequencing, statistical association of individual TCRs with disease status, and machine learning. The study at large found these results: All 120 or so repertoires were used to score co-occurrence in the validation cohort in a later analysis, because that analysis had no HLA typing for the cohort. While some public TCRs were present in many individuals, most TCR sequences turned up only very rarely across donors. In the study, some 160 TCR beta chains were listed as associated with cytomegalovirus. The authors suggested that the approach could potentially be generalized to other disease states and immunological phenotypes. A later analysis found that TCRs clustered in the first cohort also tended to co-occur in the roughly 120 validation repertoires, with 90% to 95% of cluster scores above 0. Three of the identified cytomegalovirus-associated TCR beta chains were confirmed in vitro to be specific for cytomegalovirus antigens. The classifier was reported to diagnose cytomegalovirus status with high specificity and sensitivity in both the original and validation cohorts.

The library was made by the immunoSEQ multiplex PCR assay. As for the authors' bioinformatics: A statistical classification framework was built for diagnosing cytomegalovirus status from the catalog of TCR beta chain sequences. The table comes from immuneACCESS by way of TCRdb, which keeps in-frame sequences with V and J called. Part of the clones is missing from these tables; in studies checked, under half for an unresolved V gene and the rest for unknown reasons. From that table come the V and J calls and clone size; the DNA was used to work out D and trimming. The sample has 95,000 to 150,000 clones on record, roughly 87% of them singletons. Approximately 1.1% of the sample comes from the top ten. Separate from the roughly 650-subject first cohort, the validation cohort of 95 to 150 subjects was the group to which the donors belonged. Via the germline V gene (reference sequence), CDR1 is LNHNV and CDR2 YYDKDF. The junction carries 6 bases between V and J, which are trimmed by 0 bases and 1 base respectively. The CDR3 has 14 amino acids, counting the end cysteine and phenylalanine. The only DNA kept is the CDR3, 42 bases in frame from the first base.

The specimen was PBMCs. The clonotype was recovered from a woman between 18 and 29 years old in good health and CMV-seronegative. The rearrangement joined TRBV15 to TRBJ2-5; possibly the D gene is TRBD1, per 5 matching bases. The CDR3 here reads CATSRDRGQETQYF. The sequenced DNA: TGTGCCACCAGCAGAGATAGGGGCCAAGAGACCCAGTACTTC.